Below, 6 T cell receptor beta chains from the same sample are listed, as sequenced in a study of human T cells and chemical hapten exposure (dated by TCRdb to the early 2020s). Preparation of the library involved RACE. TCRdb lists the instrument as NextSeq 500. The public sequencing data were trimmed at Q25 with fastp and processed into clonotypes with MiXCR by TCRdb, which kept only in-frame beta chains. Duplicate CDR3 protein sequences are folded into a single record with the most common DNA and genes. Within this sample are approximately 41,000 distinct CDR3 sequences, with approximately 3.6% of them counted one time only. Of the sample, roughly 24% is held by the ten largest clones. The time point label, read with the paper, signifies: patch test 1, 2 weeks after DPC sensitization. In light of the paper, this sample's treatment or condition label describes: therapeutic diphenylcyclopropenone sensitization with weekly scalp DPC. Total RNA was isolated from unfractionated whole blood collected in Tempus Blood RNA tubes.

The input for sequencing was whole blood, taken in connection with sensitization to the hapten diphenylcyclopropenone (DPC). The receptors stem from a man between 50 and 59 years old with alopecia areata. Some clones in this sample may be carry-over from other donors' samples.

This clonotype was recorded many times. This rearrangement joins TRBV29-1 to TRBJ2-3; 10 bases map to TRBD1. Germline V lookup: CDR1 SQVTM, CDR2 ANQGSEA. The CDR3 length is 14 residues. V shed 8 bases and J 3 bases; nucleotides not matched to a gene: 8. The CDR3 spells CSSTGDRGTDTQYF. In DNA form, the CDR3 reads TGCAGCTCTACCGGGGACAGGGGTACAGATACGCAGTATTTT.

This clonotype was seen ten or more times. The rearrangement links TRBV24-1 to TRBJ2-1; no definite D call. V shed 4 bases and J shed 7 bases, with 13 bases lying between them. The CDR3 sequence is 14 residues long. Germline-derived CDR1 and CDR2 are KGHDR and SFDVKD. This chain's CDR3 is CATSDDGPRNEQFF. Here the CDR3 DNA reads TGTGCCACCAGTGACGACGGACCAAGAAATGAGCAGTTCTTC.

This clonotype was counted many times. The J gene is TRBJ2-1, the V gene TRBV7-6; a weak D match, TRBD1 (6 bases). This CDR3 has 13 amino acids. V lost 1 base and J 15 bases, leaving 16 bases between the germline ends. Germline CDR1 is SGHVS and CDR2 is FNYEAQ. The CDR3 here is CASSLEKQGSVFF. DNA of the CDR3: TGTGCCAGCAGCTTAGAAAAACAGGGCTCCGTGTTCTTC. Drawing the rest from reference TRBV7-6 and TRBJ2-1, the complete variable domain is GAGVSQSPRYKVTKRGQDVALRCDPISGHVSLYWYRQALGQGPEFLTYFNYEAQQDKSGLPNDRFSAERPEGSISTLTIQRTEQRDSAMYRCASSLEKQGSVFFGPGTRLTVL.

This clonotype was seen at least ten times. The CDR3 reads CASSQEKAAHDTQYF. The CDR3 DNA sequence: TGTGCCAGCAGCCAAGAAAAAGCGGCCCACGATACGCAGTATTTT. This rearrangement joins TRBV4-2 to TRBJ2-3; D is perhaps TRBD2 (5 bases). This CDR3 is 15 amino acids long. The germline V gene has CDR1 LGHNA and CDR2 YNFKEQ. The ends were cut back, 0 bases at V and 6 bases at J, with 13 bases in the middle.

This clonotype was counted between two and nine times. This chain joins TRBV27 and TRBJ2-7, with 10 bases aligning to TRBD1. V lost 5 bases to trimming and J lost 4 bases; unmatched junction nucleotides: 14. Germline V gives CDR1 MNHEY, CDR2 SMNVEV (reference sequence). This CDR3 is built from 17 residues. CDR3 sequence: CASSTPGQGSSLYEQYF. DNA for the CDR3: TGTGCCAGCAGTACCCCGGGACAGGGGTCTTCTCTATACGAGCAGTACTTC.

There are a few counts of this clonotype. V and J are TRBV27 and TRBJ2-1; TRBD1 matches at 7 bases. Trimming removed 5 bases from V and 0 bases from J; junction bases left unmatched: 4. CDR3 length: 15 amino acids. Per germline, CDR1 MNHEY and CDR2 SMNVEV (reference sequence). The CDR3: CASSPQGDSYNEQFF. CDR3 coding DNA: TGTGCCAGCAGTCCCCAGGGGGACTCCTACAATGAGCAGTTCTTC.